The 14 T cell receptor beta chains given below trace back to one sample, sequenced in a study of identical twins. From the 5' RACE reads, TCRdb called clonotypes with MiXCR, one entry per CDR3 protein. The sample lists about 550,000 distinct CDR3 sequences; under 25% were seen once. This sample was also put to use in a study of yellow fever vaccine responses in identical twins.

Sequenced material: CD4+ T cells sorted from blood. The receptors shown here come from a woman under 30 in good health.

This clonotype was seen repeatedly, ten times or more. This sequence joins TRBV20-1 and TRBJ2-1, with D possibly TRBD2 on 5 matching bases. This CDR3 has 13 residues. Trimming pared 3 bases from V and 6 bases from J, leaving 12 bases between. CDR1 is DFQATT, CDR2 SNEGSKA, per germline (reference sequence). The CDR3 is CSASQLVPNEQFF. The CDR3 DNA reads as TGCAGTGCTAGCCAACTAGTCCCCAATGAGCAGTTCTTC.

In regard to this clonotype: With a much larger clone just one base away, this may be a read error. This sequence joins TRBV6-2 or TRBV6-3 and TRBJ2-1; possible D gene TRBD2, 6 bases. Germline values: CDR1 MNHEY, CDR2 SVGEGT. There are 18 residues in the CDR3. V was pared by 8 bases and J by 0 bases, with 23 bases between. The CDR3 nucleotides read TGTGCCAGCTGTTTTCCGCCAGTATGGGGGGTCTCCTACAATGAGCAGTTCTTC. Residues: CASCFPPVWGVSYNEQFF.

This clonotype came up a few times. The V and J genes are TRBV28 and TRBJ2-7; 8 nucleotides align to TRBD2. The CDR3 spans 15 residues. Per the germline V gene, CDR1 is MDHEN and CDR2 is SYDVKM. After removal of 9 bases from V and 6 bases from J, the junction contained 16 bases not matched to a gene. The CDR3 DNA is TGTGCCAGTACTGTGGCGGGGGGAACCCTACGCGAGCAGTACGTC. This sequence encodes CASTVAGGTLREQYV.

V usage is TRBV10-2 and J usage is TRBJ2-3; the D call may be TRBD1 or TRBD2 (6 bases each). The CDR3 contains 15 residues. V gave up 0 bases and J gave up 4 bases, with 11 bases separating them. Germline CDR1 and CDR2: WSHSY and SAAADI. Written as DNA, the CDR3 is TGCGCCAGCAGTGAGTCCGGGGGCGCGGCAGATACGCAGTATTTT. It is translated as CASSESGGAADTQYF.

This sequence joins TRBV29-1 and TRBJ2-3; 7 bases match TRBD2. The CDR3 is 15 residues long. V was clipped by 4 bases and J by 2 bases; unmatched bases: 9. Germline V lookup: CDR1 SQVTM, CDR2 ANQGSEA. CDR3 amino acids: CSVVRTTSPTDTQYF. The DNA for the CDR3 is TGCAGCGTTGTAAGGACGACTAGCCCCACAGATACGCAGTATTTT.

This rearrangement joins TRBV11-1 to TRBJ1-5; 12 bases agree with TRBD1. The CDR3 runs to 19 residues. Trimming took 5 bases from V and 0 from J; bases not matched to a gene: 11. The V gene's germline CDR1 is SGHAT and CDR2 FQDESV (reference sequence). The CDR3 DNA reads as TGTGCCAGCAGCCGATCCGGCGGGACAGGGGGCTTTAGCAATCAGCCCCAGCATTTT. Translation: CASSRSGGTGGFSNQPQHF.

This clonotype was observed many times. This chain connects TRBV12-3 or TRBV12-4 to TRBJ2-7; possibly TRBD1 or TRBD2 for D (5 bases each). Between the trimmed V and J ends, which lost 4 bases and 5 bases, there was a span of 18 bases. This CDR3 region has 15 residues. The CDR3 region is CASSSFPTGPHEQYF. Written as DNA, the CDR3 is TGTGCCAGCAGTTCCTTCCCTACGGGACCTCACGAGCAGTACTTC.

In DNA form, the CDR3 reads TGCGCCAGCAGCTTACTAGCGGGACTCTCCTACAATGAGCAGTTCTTC. The encoded protein is CASSLLAGLSYNEQFF. This chain connects TRBV5-1 to TRBJ2-1, with 10 bases that match TRBD2. From germline, CDR1 is SGHRS and CDR2 YFSETQ. V gave up 2 bases and J gave up 0 bases; unmatched junction bases: 2. The CDR3 spans 16 residues.

The CDR3 coding sequence is TGTGCCAGCAGCTCCGTGGGCAATGAGCAGTTCTTC. This codes for CASSSVGNEQFF. V gene TRBV7-9 combines with J gene TRBJ2-1, with no clear D. Germline V lookup: CDR1 SEHNR, CDR2 FQNEAQ (reference sequence). The CDR3 runs to 12 residues. V was cut by 4 bases and J by 6 bases, with 7 bases left in between.

The V call is TRBV20-1, the J call TRBJ1-2, with D possibly being TRBD1 (5 bases). Trimming pared 4 bases from V and 8 bases from J, leaving 23 bases between. The CDR3 covers 15 residues. Per germline, CDR1 DFQATT and CDR2 SNEGSKA (reference sequence). CDR3 region: CSATLGHTSTMGYTF. As DNA, the CDR3 is TGCAGTGCTACACTAGGACACACAAGTACTATGGGCTACACCTTC.

Concerning this clonotype: The CDR3 ends on some other residue instead of the conserved phenylalanine or tryptophan, so this is likely a read error. The V gene is TRBV12-3 or TRBV12-4, the J gene TRBJ1-2, with D possibly TRBD1 on 5 matching bases. This CDR3 has 14 amino acids. The V gene lost 3 bases and the J gene lost 10 bases, with 18 bases spanning the gap. The CDR3 reads CASSLSDRPGFYTL. As DNA, the CDR3 is TGTGCCAGCAGTTTGTCCGACAGACCGGGGTTCTACACCCTC.

The CDR3 DNA reads TGTGCCAGCAGTCCAACGGGGCGGGAGCAGTTCTTC. It is translated as CASSPTGREQFF. The chain has TRBV12-3 or TRBV12-4 and TRBJ2-1, with D perhaps matching TRBD1 or TRBD2 (5 bases each). This CDR3 spans 12 amino acids. V lost 5 bases, J lost 10 bases, and 12 bases lay in between.

This chain links TRBV12-5 with TRBJ1-1; TRBD1 aligns across 10 bases. This CDR3 is built from 20 residues. CDR1 LGHNT and CDR2 FRNRAP come from the germline V gene. V trimming: 1 base; J trimming: 4 bases; junction bases outside the gene matches: 18. The CDR3 sequence is CASGLAAGTGVSVWGTEAFF. The CDR3 nucleotides are TGTGCTAGTGGTTTGGCCGCCGGGACAGGGGTCTCAGTGTGGGGCACTGAAGCTTTCTTT. The variable domain in full, with the rest retrieved from reference TRBV12-5 and TRBJ1-1, is DARVTQTPRHKVTEMGQEVTMRCQPILGHNTVFWYRQTMMQGLELLAYFRNRAPLDDSGMPKDRFSAEMPDATLATLKIQPSEPRDSAVYFCASGLAAGTGVSVWGTEAFFGQGTRLTVV.

This clonotype was detected only a few times. The V and J genes are TRBV5-1 and TRBJ2-1; D not resolved. The germline gives CDR1 SGHRS, CDR2 YFSETQ. Between the trimmed V and J ends, which lost 0 bases and 5 bases, there was a span of 15 bases. CDR3 length equals 16 residues. CDR3 loop: CASSLVNLGSNNEQFF. The CDR3 DNA sequence: TGCGCCAGCAGCTTGGTAAATTTGGGTAGTAACAATGAGCAGTTCTTC.